The 23 T cell receptor beta chains reported below all come from one sample, sequenced in a study of blood T cell repertoires in COVID-19. Only in-frame clones appear in the TCRdb table, and some are missing; sequencing was by immunoSEQ multiplex PCR. This sample has tens of thousands of clones; around four fifths occur once, and the top ten carry approximately 10%. Specimen: peripheral blood. All receptors derive from a man between 65 and 80 years old with acute or convalescent COVID-19.

The rearrangement uses TRBV20-1 and TRBJ2-2; a weak D match, TRBD1 (5 bases). Trimming left V 3 bases short and J 4 bases short, with 12 bases between. The CDR3 is 14 amino acids. CDR1 is DFQATT, CDR2 SNEGSKA, per germline (reference sequence). CDR3 protein: CSASQGGGTGELFF. The DNA for the CDR3 is TGCAGTGCTAGTCAGGGTGGCGGCACCGGGGAGCTGTTTTTT.

The chain recombines TRBV5-1 with TRBJ1-1; D is possibly TRBD1 (5 bases). The ends were cut back, 2 bases at V and 4 bases at J, with 18 bases in the middle. This CDR3 comprises 16 residues. Looked up from germline, CDR1 is SGHRS and CDR2 is YFSETQ. In DNA form, the CDR3 reads TGCGCCAGCAGCTTAGCGGGGGACCATCGGGGCACTGAAGCTTTCTTT. As protein: CASSLAGDHRGTEAFF.

The chain couples TRBV7-9 to TRBJ2-7; D is ambiguous. The CDR3 loop spans 12 amino acids. Germline V gives CDR1 SEHNR, CDR2 FQNEAQ (reference sequence). Trimming stripped 4 bases from V and 2 bases from J, with 6 bases between. In DNA form, the CDR3 reads TGTGCCAGCAGCTCCCTTACCTACGAGCAGTACTTC. Encoded protein: CASSSLTYEQYF.

This clone showed up just a few times. The same CDR3 can be traced to other DNA sequences in this sample. The chain links TRBV2 to TRBJ2-3; 9 bases line up with TRBD2. The germline V gene encodes CDR1 SNHLY and CDR2 FYNNEI. The J segment lost 0 bases and the V segment lost 3 bases, leaving 1 base of the junction unmatched. CDR3 size: 15 residues. In nucleotides, the CDR3 is TGTGCCAGCAGTGAGGGACTAGCTAGCACAGATACGCAGTATTTT. Protein: CASSEGLASTDTQYF.

This clone is a singleton in its sample. The chain links TRBV18 to TRBJ1-5, with TRBD1 matching 9 bases. Per germline, CDR1 KGHSH and CDR2 LQKENI. The CDR3 is 15 residues long. V was clipped by 4 bases and J by 6 bases; unmatched bases: 7. The CDR3 DNA is TGTGCCAGCTCACGGGACAGGGTCGGGGTTCAGCCCCAGCATTTT. Translating gives CASSRDRVGVQPQHF.

This rearrangement joins TRBV10-2 to TRBJ2-1; 7 bases agree with TRBD1. From germline, CDR1 is WSHSY and CDR2 SAAADI. J lost 6 bases, V lost 8 bases, and 10 bases had no gene match. The CDR3 spans 14 residues. CDR3 residues: CASRDSHLSNEQFF. CDR3 in DNA: TGCGCCAGCCGGGACAGTCACTTAAGCAATGAGCAGTTCTTC.

This chain uses TRBV18 with TRBJ1-3; TRBD1 might be the D (6 bases). Deletions cut 2 bases from V and 11 bases from J, with 10 bases between. The CDR3 totals 12 residues. Germline V gene sequence: CDR1 KGHSH, CDR2 LQKENI. In DNA, the CDR3 is TGTGCCAGCTCACCAGACAGGATCTCCATATATTTT. Protein product: CASSPDRISIYF.

This chain links TRBV11-1 with TRBJ2-2; D is uncertain. The CDR3 runs 14 residues. Germline V lookup: CDR1 SGHAT, CDR2 FQDESV (reference sequence). V lost 4 bases and J lost 0, with 6 bases in between. CDR3 nucleotides: TGTGCCAGCAGCTCACAGTCGAACACCGGGGAGCTGTTTTTT. It is translated as CASSSQSNTGELFF. The whole variable domain, remainder taken from reference TRBV11-1 and TRBJ2-2, is EAEVAQSPRYKITEKSQAVAFWCDPISGHATLYWYRQILGQGPELLVQFQDESVVDDSQLPKDRFSAERLKGVDSTLKIQPAELGDSAMYLCASSSQSNTGELFFGEGSRLTVL.

This sequence joins TRBV3-1 (or the pseudogene TRBV3-2) and TRBJ1-4; 10 positions agree with TRBD1. Trimming cost V 6 bases and J 5 bases; bases outside gene matches: 6. Germline V lookup: CDR1 LGHDT, CDR2 YNNKEL (reference sequence). This CDR3 is built from 15 residues. DNA of the CDR3: TGTGCCAGCAGACCCCCGGGACAGGGGAATGAAAAACTGTTTTTT. It translates to CASRPPGQGNEKLFF.

This sequence joins TRBV1 and TRBJ2-5; the table's D gene call, TRBD1, was not cross checked with the DNA. TRBV1 is recorded as a pseudogene. This CDR3 is built from 20 residues. This CDR3 is CTSSQRYPGKPGRGLETQYF. The CDR3 DNA reads as TGCACCAGCAGCCAACGATACCCCGGAAAGCCGGGCAGGGGGCTTGAGACCCAGTACTTC.

The genes are TRBV5-3 and TRBJ2-5; no clear D gene. TRBV5-3 is marked as an open reading frame, function uncertain. There are 15 residues in the CDR3. The CDR3 spells CAATIPQKYQETQYF. The CDR3 nucleotides are TGTGCTGCGACCATACCACAGAAGTACCAAGAGACCCAGTACTTC.

The chain links TRBV28 to TRBJ2-1; possible D gene TRBD2, 6 bases. V lost 5 bases and J lost 4, with 12 bases in between. The CDR3 covers 14 residues. In germline, CDR1 is MDHEN, CDR2 SYDVKM. The CDR3 region is CASSGTQFYNEQFF. The CDR3 DNA sequence: TGTGCCAGCAGTGGGACTCAATTTTACAATGAGCAGTTCTTC.

The V and J genes are TRBV14 and TRBJ1-1, with D perhaps TRBD1 (5 bases). From germline, CDR1 is SGHDN and CDR2 FVKESK. The CDR3 runs 15 residues. Trimming removed 0 bases at V and 4 bases at J, with 12 bases between. CDR3 in DNA: TGTGCCAGCAGCCAAGATAGGTCGGGGGGCACTGAAGCTTTCTTT. Translating it yields CASSQDRSGGTEAFF.

The CDR3 DNA sequence: TGTGCCAGCAGCGTACTGACAGACACCGGGGAGCTGTTTTTT. Translation: CASSVLTDTGELFF. This chain links TRBV9 with TRBJ2-2; D may be TRBD1 (5 bases). Germline CDR1 reads SGDLS; CDR2 reads YYNGEE. Trimming removed 1 base at V and 3 bases at J, with 7 bases between. The CDR3 has 14 amino acids.

The chain has TRBV27 and TRBJ2-7, with D perhaps matching TRBD2 (7 bases). Trimming removed 4 bases from V and 0 bases from J, with 28 bases in between. Germline CDR1 reads MNHEY; CDR2 reads SMNVEV (reference sequence). This CDR3 has 20 amino acids. CDR3 sequence: CASSSNPRGGPPMSSYEQYV. The CDR3 DNA follows: TGTGCCAGCAGTTCCAACCCTAGGGGGGGGCCTCCAATGAGCTCCTACGAGCAGTACGTC.

The V and J genes are TRBV5-1 and TRBJ2-2, with D possibly TRBD1 on 5 matching bases. CDR1 and CDR2 (germline): SGHRS, YFSETQ. Trimming took 1 base from V and 4 from J, leaving 14 bases between them. This CDR3 has 16 residues. The DNA for the CDR3 is TGCGCCAGCAGCTTGAGGACAACGGATGGCACCGGGGAGCTGTTTTTT. Its protein is CASSLRTTDGTGELFF.

The chain has TRBV18 and TRBJ2-3, with 9 nucleotides matching TRBD1. The ends lost 3 bases at V and 7 bases at J; junction bases unmatched: 8. Germline V gene sequence: CDR1 KGHSH, CDR2 LQKENI. CDR3 length equals 15 residues. Written as DNA, the CDR3 is TGTGCCAGCTCACCGGGACAGGGAGATTCAAATACGCAGTATTTT. It specifies CASSPGQGDSNTQYF. The entire variable domain, with the rest obtained from reference TRBV18 and TRBJ2-3, is as follows: NAGVMQNPRHLVRRRGQEARLRCSPMKGHSHVYWYRQLPEEGLKFMVYLQKENIIDESGMPKERFSAEFPKEGPSILRIQQVVRGDSAAYFCASSPGQGDSNTQYFGPGTRLTVL.

The chain has TRBV7-2 and TRBJ2-5, with 9 nucleotides matching TRBD2. J lost 4 bases, V lost 1 base, and 10 bases had no gene match. This CDR3 is built from 17 residues. Per the germline V gene, CDR1 is SGHTA and CDR2 is FQGNSA. The CDR3 region is CASSLGAWRGGRETQYF. The CDR3 nucleotides read TGTGCCAGCAGCTTAGGGGCGTGGCGGGGGGGCCGAGAGACCCAGTACTTC.

This sequence joins TRBV19 and TRBJ2-1; 7 bases align to TRBD2. V trimming: 7 bases; J trimming: 3 bases; junction bases outside the gene matches: 12. The CDR3 spans 16 residues. Germline V CDR1 and CDR2: LNHDA, SQIVND (reference sequence). In DNA form, the CDR3 reads TGTGCCAGTACCCCCGGGTGGGGGGGACTCTACAATGAGCAGTTCTTC. It codes for CASTPGWGGLYNEQFF.

The gene calls are TRBV11-2 and TRBJ2-5; 7 bases agree with TRBD1. V gave up 5 bases and J gave up 2 bases; unmatched junction bases: 5. This CDR3 comprises 14 residues. Germline lookup yields CDR1 SGHAT and CDR2 FQNNGV. CDR3 sequence: CASSRTGLQETQYF. CDR3 DNA: TGTGCCAGCAGCAGGACAGGCTTACAAGAGACCCAGTACTTC.

The chain employs TRBV7-9 and TRBJ1-5; 7 bases align to TRBD1. Germline CDR1 reads SEHNR; CDR2 reads FQNEAQ (reference sequence). This CDR3 is built from 17 residues. V lost 5 bases to trimming and J lost 7 bases; unmatched junction nucleotides: 17. DNA of the CDR3: TGTGCCAGCAGCCCCTATGGACAGGATGCTTCTCCACAGCCCCAGCATTTT. Translating it yields CASSPYGQDASPQPQHF.

This clone showed up just once. The V call is TRBV20-1, the J call TRBJ1-2, with no clear D. The V gene's germline CDR1 is DFQATT and CDR2 SNEGSKA (reference sequence). V was cut by 3 bases and J by 4 bases, with 15 bases left in between. The CDR3 is 14 amino acids. CDR3 nucleotides: TGCAGTGCTAGTAGGGAGAGTTTTACCTATGGCTACACCTTC. Protein sequence: CSASRESFTYGYTF.

This clone was detected a few times. The chain has TRBV28 and TRBJ2-3; TRBD2 might be the D (6 bases). Trimming removed 7 bases at V and 3 bases at J, with 17 bases between. The CDR3 totals 15 residues. Germline V lookup: CDR1 MDHEN, CDR2 SYDVKM. In DNA form, the CDR3 reads TGTGCCAGCATCCCCGGGAGCCGGGGAACAGATACGCAGTATTTT. Its translation is CASIPGSRGTDTQYF.